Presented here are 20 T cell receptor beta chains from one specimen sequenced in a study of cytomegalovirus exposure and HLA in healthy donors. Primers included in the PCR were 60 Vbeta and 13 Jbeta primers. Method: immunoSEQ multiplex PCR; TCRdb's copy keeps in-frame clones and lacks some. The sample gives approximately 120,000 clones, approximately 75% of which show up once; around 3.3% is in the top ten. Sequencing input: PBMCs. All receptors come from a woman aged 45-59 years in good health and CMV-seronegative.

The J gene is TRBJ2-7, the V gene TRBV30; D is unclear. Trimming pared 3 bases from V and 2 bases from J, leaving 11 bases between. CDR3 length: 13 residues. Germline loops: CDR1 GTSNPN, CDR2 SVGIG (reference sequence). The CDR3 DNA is TGTGCCTGGAGAGTGGCGGCCGCCTACGAGCAGTACTTC. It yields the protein CAWRVAAAYEQYF.

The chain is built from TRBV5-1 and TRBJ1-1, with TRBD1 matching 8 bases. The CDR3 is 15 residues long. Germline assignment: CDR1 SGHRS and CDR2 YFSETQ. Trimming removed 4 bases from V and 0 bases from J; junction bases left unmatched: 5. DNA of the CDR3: TGCGCCAGCAGCCTCGGGACAGGACTGAACACTGAAGCTTTCTTT. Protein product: CASSLGTGLNTEAFF.

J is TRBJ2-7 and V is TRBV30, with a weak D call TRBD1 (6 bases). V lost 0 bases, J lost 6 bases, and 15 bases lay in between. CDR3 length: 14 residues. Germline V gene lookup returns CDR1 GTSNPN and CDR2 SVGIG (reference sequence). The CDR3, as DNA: TGTGCCTGGAGTGTACTGGCAGGGGAAGGCGAGCAGTACTTC. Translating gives CAWSVLAGEGEQYF.

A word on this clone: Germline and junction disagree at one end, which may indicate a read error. The CDR3 nucleotides read TGTGCCTGCGGGACAAGCAAACAGCCCCAGCATTTT. This gives the protein CACGTSKQPQHF. The chain recombines TRBV30 with TRBJ1-5; TRBD1 is a possible D gene (6 bases). CDR3 length: 12 amino acids. CDR1 is GTSNPN, CDR2 SVGIG, per germline (reference sequence). Supplemented by reference TRBV30 and TRBJ1-5, the full variable domain reads SQTIHQWPATLVQPVGSPLSLECTVEGTSNPNLYWYRQAAGRGLQLLFYSVGIGQISSEVPQNLSASRPQDRQFILSSKKLLLSDSGFYLCACGTSKQPQHFGDGTRLSIL.

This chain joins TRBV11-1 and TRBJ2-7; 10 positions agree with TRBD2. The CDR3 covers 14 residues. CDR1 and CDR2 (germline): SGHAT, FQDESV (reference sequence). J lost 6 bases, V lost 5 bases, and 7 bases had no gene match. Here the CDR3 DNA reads TGTGCCAGCAGCCCGGTGGGACTAGCGCTCGAGCAGTACTTC. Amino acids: CASSPVGLALEQYF.

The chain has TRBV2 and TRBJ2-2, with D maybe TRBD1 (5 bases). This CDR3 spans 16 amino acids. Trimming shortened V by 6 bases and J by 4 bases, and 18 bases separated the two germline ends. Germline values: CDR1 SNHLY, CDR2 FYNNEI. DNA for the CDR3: TGTGCCAGCAGGGCCGACAAGGGGTTGGGCACCGGGGAGCTGTTTTTT. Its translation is CASRADKGLGTGELFF.

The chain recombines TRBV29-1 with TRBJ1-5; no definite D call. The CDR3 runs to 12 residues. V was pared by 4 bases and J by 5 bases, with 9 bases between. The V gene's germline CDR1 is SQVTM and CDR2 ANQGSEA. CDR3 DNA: TGCAGCGTTGCTAGTTTCGATCAGCCCCAGCATTTT. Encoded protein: CSVASFDQPQHF.

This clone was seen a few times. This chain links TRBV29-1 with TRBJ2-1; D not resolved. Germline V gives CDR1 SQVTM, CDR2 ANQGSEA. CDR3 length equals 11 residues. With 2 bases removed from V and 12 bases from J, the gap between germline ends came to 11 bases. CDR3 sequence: CSVEFMFGQFF. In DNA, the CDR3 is TGCAGCGTTGAATTCATGTTCGGGCAGTTCTTC.

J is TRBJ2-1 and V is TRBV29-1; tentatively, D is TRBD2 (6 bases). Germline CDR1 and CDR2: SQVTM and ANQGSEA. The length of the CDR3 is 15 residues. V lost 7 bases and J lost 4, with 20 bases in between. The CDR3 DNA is TGCAGCGCCGATATACGGGGGAGATCTTACAATGAGCAGTTCTTC. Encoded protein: CSADIRGRSYNEQFF.

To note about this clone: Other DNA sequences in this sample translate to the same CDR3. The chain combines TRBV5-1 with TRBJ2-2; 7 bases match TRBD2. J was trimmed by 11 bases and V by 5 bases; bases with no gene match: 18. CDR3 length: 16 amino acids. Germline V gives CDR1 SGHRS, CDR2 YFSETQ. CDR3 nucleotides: TGCGCCAGCAGTAGGTTGATAGCGGGCGCAGGCGGAGAGCTGTTTTTT. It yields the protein CASSRLIAGAGGELFF.

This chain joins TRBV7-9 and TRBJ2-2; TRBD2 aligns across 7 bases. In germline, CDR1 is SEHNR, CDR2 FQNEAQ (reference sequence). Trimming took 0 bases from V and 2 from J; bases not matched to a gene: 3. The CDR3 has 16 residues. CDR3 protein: CASSLAREPNTGELFF. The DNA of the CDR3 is TGTGCCAGCAGCTTAGCGCGGGAGCCCAACACCGGGGAGCTGTTTTTT.

CDR3 residues: CASSVGGSGNTEAFF. CDR3 DNA: TGTGCCAGCAGCGTAGGAGGATCCGGGAACACTGAAGCTTTCTTT. V gene TRBV9 combines with J gene TRBJ1-1, with D uncertain. This CDR3 spans 15 amino acids. V lost 0 bases and J lost 1, with 10 bases in between. CDR1 is SGDLS and CDR2 is YYNGEE in the germline V gene. Full variable domain (missing parts from reference TRBV9 and TRBJ1-1): DSGVTQTPKHLITATGQRVTLRCSPRSGDLSVYWYQQSLDQGLQFLIQYYNGEERAKGNILERFSAQQFPDLHSELNLSSLELGDSALYFCASSVGGSGNTEAFFGQGTRLTVV.

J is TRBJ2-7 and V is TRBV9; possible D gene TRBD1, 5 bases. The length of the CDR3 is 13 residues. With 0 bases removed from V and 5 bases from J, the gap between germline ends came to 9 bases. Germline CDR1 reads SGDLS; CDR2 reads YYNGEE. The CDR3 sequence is CASSVGQIDEQYF. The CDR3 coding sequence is TGTGCCAGCAGCGTAGGACAGATCGACGAGCAGTACTTC.

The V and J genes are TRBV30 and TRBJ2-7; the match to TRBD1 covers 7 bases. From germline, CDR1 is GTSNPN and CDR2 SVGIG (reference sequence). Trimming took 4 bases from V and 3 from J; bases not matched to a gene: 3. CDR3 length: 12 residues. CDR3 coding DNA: TGTGCCTGGATGGGACAGAGCTACGAGCAGTACTTC. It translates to CAWMGQSYEQYF.

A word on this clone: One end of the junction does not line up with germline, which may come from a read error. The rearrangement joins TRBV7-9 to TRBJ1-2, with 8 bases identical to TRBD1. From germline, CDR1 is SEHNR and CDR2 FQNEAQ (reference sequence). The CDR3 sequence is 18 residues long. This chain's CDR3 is CSSSSQGARIIGRWGYTF. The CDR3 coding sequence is TGTTCCAGCAGCTCGCAGGGGGCCCGGATTATAGGACGATGGGGCTACACCTTC. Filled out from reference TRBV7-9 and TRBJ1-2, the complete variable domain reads DTGVSQNPRHKITKRGQNVTFRCDPISEHNRLYWYRQTLGQGPEFLTYFQNEAQLEKSRLLSDRFSAERPKGSFSTLEIQRTEQGDSAMYLCSSSSQGARIIGRWGYTFGSGTRLTVV.

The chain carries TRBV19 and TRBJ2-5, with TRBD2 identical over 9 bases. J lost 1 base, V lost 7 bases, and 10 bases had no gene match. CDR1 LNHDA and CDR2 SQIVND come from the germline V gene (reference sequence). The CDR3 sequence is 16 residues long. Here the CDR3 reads CASTPGGGRAQETQYF. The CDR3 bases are TGTGCCAGTACCCCTGGGGGCGGGAGGGCCCAAGAGACCCAGTACTTC.

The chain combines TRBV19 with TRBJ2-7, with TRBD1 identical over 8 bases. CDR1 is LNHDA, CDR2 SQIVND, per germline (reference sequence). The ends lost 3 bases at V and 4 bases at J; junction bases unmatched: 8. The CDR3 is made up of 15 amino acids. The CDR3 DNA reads TGTGCCAGTAGTATCGGTGGACAGGGCATTTACGAGCAGTACTTC. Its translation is CASSIGGQGIYEQYF.

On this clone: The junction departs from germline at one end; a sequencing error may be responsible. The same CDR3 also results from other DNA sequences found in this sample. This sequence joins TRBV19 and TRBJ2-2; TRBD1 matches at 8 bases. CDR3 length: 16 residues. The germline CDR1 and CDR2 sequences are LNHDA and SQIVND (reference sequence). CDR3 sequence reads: CASSIQGATNTGELFF. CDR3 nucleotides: TGCGCCAGTAGTATCCAGGGGGCGACGAACACCGGGGAGCTGTTTTTT.

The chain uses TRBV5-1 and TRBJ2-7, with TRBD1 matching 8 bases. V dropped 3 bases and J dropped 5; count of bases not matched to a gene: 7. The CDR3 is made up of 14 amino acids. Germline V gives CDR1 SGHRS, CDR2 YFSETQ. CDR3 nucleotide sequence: TGCGCCAGCAGCTCAGACAGGGGTAGCGACGAGCAGTACTTC. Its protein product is CASSSDRGSDEQYF.

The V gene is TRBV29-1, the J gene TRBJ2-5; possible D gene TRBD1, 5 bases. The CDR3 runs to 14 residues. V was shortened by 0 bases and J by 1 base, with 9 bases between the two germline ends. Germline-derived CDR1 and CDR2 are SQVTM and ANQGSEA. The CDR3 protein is CSVEDLGPQETQYF. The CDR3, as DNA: TGCAGCGTTGAAGATCTGGGGCCCCAAGAGACCCAGTACTTC.